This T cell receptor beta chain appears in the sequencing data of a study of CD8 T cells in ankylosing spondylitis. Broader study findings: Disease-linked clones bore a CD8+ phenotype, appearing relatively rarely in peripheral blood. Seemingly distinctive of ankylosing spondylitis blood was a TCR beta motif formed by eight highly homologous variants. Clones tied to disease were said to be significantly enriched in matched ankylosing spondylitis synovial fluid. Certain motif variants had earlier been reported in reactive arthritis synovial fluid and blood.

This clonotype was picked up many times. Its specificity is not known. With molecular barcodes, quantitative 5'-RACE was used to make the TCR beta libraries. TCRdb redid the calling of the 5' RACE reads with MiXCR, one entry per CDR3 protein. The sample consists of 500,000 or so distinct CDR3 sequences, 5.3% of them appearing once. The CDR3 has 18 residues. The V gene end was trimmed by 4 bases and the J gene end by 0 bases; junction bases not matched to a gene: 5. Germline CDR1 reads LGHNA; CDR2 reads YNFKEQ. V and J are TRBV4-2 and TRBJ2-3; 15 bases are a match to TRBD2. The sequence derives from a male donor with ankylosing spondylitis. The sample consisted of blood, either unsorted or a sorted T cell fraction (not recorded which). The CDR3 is CASSRGLAGGFSTDTQYF. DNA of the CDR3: TGTGCCAGCAGCCGTGGACTAGCGGGGGGGTTCAGCACAGATACGCAGTATTTT.